This entry describes one TCR beta chain. This specimen comes from a study of blood T cell repertoires in COVID-19. Turning to the study itself: Sites in the United States, Italy and Spain provided acute and convalescent COVID-19 samples. T cells, B-cell-depleted T cells, or PBMCs supplied cDNA or gDNA.

In the original analysis: Using reference gene primer amplification, nucleated cell counts were estimated. The data were produced by immunoSEQ multiplex PCR, yet TCRdb's version contains in-frame clones alone and is incomplete. That table gives V, J and clone size, and the DNA gave D and trimming. The table records 250,000 to 300,000 clones, more than 70% of them present only once. The germline V and J ends were trimmed by 4 bases and 3 bases, with 20 bases remaining between them. The CDR3 has 17 residues. CDR1 SGDLS and CDR2 YYNGEE come from the germline V gene. V and J are TRBV9 and TRBJ2-1; D uncertain. The source material was peripheral blood. The clonotype originates from an older man with acute or convalescent COVID-19. The CDR3 DNA reads as TGTGCCAGCAGCCCCTCTCTGAGGAGTCGTTTCTACAATGAGCAGTTCTTC. It yields the protein CASSPSLRSRFYNEQFF.